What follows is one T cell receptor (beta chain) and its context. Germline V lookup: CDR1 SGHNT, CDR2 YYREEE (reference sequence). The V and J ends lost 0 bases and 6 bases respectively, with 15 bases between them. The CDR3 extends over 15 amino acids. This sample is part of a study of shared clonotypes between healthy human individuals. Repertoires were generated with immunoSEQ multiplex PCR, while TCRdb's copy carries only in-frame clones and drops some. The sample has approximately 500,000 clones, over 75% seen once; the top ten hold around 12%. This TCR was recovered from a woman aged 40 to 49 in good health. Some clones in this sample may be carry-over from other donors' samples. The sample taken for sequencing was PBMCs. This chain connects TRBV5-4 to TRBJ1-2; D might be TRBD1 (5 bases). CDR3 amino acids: CASSLVYGGENGYTF. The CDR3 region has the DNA TGTGCCAGCAGCTTGGTGTACGGGGGGGAAAATGGCTACACCTTC.